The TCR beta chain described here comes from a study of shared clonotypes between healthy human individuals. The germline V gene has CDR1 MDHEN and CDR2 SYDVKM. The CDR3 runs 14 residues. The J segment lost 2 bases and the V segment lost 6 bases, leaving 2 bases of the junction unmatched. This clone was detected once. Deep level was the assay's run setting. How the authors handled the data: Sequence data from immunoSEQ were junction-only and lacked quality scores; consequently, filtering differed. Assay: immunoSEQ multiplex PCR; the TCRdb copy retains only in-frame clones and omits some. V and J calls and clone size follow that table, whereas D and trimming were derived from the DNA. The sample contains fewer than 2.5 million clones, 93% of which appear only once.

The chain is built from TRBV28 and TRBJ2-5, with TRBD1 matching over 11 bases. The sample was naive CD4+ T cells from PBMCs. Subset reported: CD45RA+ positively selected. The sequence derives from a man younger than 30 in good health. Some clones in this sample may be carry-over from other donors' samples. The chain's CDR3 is CASRGQGGQETQYF. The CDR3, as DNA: TGTGCCAGCAGGGGACAGGGGGGGCAAGAGACCCAGTACTTC. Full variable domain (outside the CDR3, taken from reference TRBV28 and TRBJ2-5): DVKVTQSSRYLVKRTGEKVFLECVQDMDHENMFWYRQDPGLGLRLIYFSYDVKMKEKGDIPEGYSVSREKKERFSLILESASTNQTSMYLCASRGQGGQETQYFGPGTRLLVL.